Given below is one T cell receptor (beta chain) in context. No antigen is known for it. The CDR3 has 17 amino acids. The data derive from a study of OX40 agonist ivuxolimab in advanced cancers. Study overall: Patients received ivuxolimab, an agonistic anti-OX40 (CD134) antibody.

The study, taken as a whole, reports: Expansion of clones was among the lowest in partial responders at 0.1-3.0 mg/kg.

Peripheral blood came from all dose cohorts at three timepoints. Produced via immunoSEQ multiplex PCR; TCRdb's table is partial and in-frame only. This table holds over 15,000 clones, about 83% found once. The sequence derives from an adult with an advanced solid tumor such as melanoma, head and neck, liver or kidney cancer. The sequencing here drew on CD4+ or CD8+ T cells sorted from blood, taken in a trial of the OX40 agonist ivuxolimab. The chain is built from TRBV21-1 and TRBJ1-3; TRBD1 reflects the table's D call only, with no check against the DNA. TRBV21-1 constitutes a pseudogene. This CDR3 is CASGLTGGANSGNTIYF. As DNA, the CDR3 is TGTGCCAGCGGACTTACAGGGGGTGCCAACTCTGGAAACACCATATATTTT.